The source of this T cell receptor (beta chain) is a study of cytotoxic CD8 clonotypes in ibrutinib-treated CLL. Note on this clone: Its antigen remains unknown. Other DNA sequences in this sample translate to the same CDR3.

With 0 bases clipped from V and 0 bases from J, the junction kept 0 bases outside the gene matches. Germline V lookup: CDR1 SGHRS, CDR2 YFSETQ. This CDR3 has 14 residues. Study conclusions and caveats: Public clonotypes occurred uncommonly; on treatment, they contracted or remained stable.

The assay was immunoSEQ multiplex PCR, and TCRdb's table has in-frame clones only and misses some. This table has roughly 54,000 clones, around three fifths appearing once. This chain uses TRBV5-1 with TRBJ2-7, with TRBD2 matching over 7 bases. Sequencing was performed on PBMCs, taken after 24 months of ibrutinib treatment. The sequence came from a human donor with chronic lymphocytic leukemia. The CDR3: CASSLGGSSYEQYF. CDR3 in DNA: TGCGCCAGCAGCTTGGGCGGGAGCTCCTACGAGCAGTACTTC.